A selection of T cell receptor beta chains follows, all from one sample in a study of graft-versus-host responses after intestinal transplantation. The antigens of these receptors remain unknown. Repertoires were generated with immunoSEQ multiplex PCR, while TCRdb's copy carries only in-frame clones and drops some. The sample lists about 110,000 clones; about 87% were seen once. The specimen comprised unstimulated CD4+ T cells sorted from spleen or lymph node cells, sampled before transplant. These receptors were taken from a human donor who was the organ donor for an intestinal transplant. CDR3s include the opening cysteine and the closing phenylalanine or tryptophan. Clone size is not always given. Where it is, it says once, few, many or a class for expanded clones.

CDR3: CASSLVAGPNEKLFF; V: TRBV5-1; size: NA; J: TRBJ1-4
CDR3: CASSQDRRSPLHF; V: TRBV14; size: NA; J: TRBJ1-6
CDR3: CASSLGIGTGFHEQYF; V: TRBV5-1; size: NA; J: TRBJ2-7
CDR3: CAISEGQGADTQYF; V: TRBV10-3; size: NA; J: TRBJ2-3
CDR3: CASSKKDYEQYF; V: TRBV21-1; size: NA; J: TRBJ2-7
CDR3: CASSLVQGPTEAFF; V: TRBV5-6; size: NA; J: TRBJ1-1
CDR3: CATSSPPDAAGEKLFF; V: TRBV15; size: NA; J: TRBJ1-4
CDR3: CSVAKDRGQKTQYF; V: TRBV29-1; size: NA; J: TRBJ2-5
CDR3: CASSAGYNEQFF; V: TRBV2; size: NA; J: TRBJ2-1
CDR3: CASSLGGQYEQYF; V: TRBV11-2; size: NA; J: TRBJ2-7
CDR3: CASSLSAGAYNSPLHF; V: TRBV7-2; size: NA; J: TRBJ1-6
CDR3: CASRGRAMNTEAFF; V: TRBV6-5; size: few; J: TRBJ1-1
CDR3: CASSLSYEQYF; V: TRBV7-3; size: NA; J: TRBJ2-7
CDR3: CASSYETGAYGYTF; V: TRBV6-5; size: NA; J: TRBJ1-2
CDR3: CASSPEGVGGYNEQFF; V: TRBV11-3; size: NA; J: TRBJ2-1
CDR3: CSASNGAEAFF; V: TRBV20-1; size: NA; J: TRBJ1-1
CDR3: CASPSGGEQYF; V: TRBV6-5; size: NA; J: TRBJ2-7
CDR3: CASSFQGTSYEQYF; V: TRBV11-2; size: NA; J: TRBJ2-7
CDR3: CASSLEQGIQETQYF; V: TRBV5-5; size: NA; J: TRBJ2-5
CDR3: CASSFGGMNYGYTF; V: TRBV5-4; size: NA; J: TRBJ1-2
CDR3: CASSLGETGAGGYTF; V: TRBV5-1; size: NA; J: TRBJ1-2
CDR3: CASSPGYGANVLTF; V: TRBV4-1; size: NA; J: TRBJ2-6
CDR3: CASSPLLAKRTDYGYTF; V: TRBV4-2; size: NA; J: TRBJ1-2